These 21 T cell receptor beta chains share one sample of origin, sequenced in a study of blood T cell repertoires in COVID-19. Using immunoSEQ multiplex PCR, the repertoire was profiled, and TCRdb retains in-frame clones only, with some absent. The data hold 95,000 to 110,000 clones, with roughly 91% observed a single time. Sequencing was carried out using peripheral blood. These receptors were collected from a human donor in a cohort sampled during active COVID-19.

The V call is TRBV7-8, the J call TRBJ1-1; D might be TRBD1 (5 bases). In germline, CDR1 is SGHVS, CDR2 FQNEAQ. Deletions cut 1 base from V and 11 bases from J, with 11 bases between. The CDR3 sequence is 12 residues long. CDR3: CASSLVPGSAFF. The CDR3 bases are TGTGCCAGCAGCTTAGTACCAGGGTCGGCTTTCTTT.

J is TRBJ2-1 and V is TRBV19; TRBD2 agrees at 9 bases. The length of the CDR3 is 15 residues. Germline V lookup: CDR1 LNHDA, CDR2 SQIVND (reference sequence). V was pared by 4 bases and J by 3 bases, with 4 bases of the junction left unmatched. The CDR3 loop reads CASSRVAGDYNEQFF. CDR3 bases: TGTGCCAGTAGTAGGGTAGCGGGGGACTACAATGAGCAGTTCTTC.

V gene TRBV15 combines with J gene TRBJ2-1, with 13 bases that match TRBD2. Germline V gene data show CDR1 as LNHNV and CDR2 as YYDKDF (reference sequence). V lost 9 bases to trimming and J lost 5 bases; unmatched junction nucleotides: 7. There are 15 residues in the CDR3. CDR3 sequence (DNA): TGTGCCACGTCGCTACTAGCGGGAGGGGACAATGAGCAGTTCTTC. Residues: CATSLLAGGDNEQFF.

The chain recombines TRBV5-8 with TRBJ2-3; TRBD2 matches at 7 bases. Germline CDR1 SGHTS, CDR2 YDEGEE. The CDR3 sequence is 19 residues long. J lost 1 base, V lost 1 base, and 15 bases had no gene match. The CDR3 coding sequence is TGTGCCAGCAGCTTGTCAGGGCTAGCGGATTCCTATCGCACAGATACGCAGTATTTT. The encoded protein is CASSLSGLADSYRTDTQYF. Full variable domain (remainder filled in from reference TRBV5-8 and TRBJ2-3): EAGVTQSPTHLIKTRGQQATLRCSPISGHTSVYWYQQALGLGLQFLLWYDEGEERNRGNFPPRFSGRQFPNYSSELNVNALELEDSALYLCASSLSGLADSYRTDTQYFGPGTRLTVL.

The rearrangement uses TRBV12-5 and TRBJ1-6; D unresolved. From germline, CDR1 is LGHNT and CDR2 FRNRAP. Trimming removed 6 bases from V and 0 bases from J, with 6 bases in between. The CDR3 contains 14 residues. The CDR3 protein is CASGRSSYNSPLHF. The CDR3 coding sequence is TGTGCTAGTGGCCGGAGCTCCTATAATTCACCCCTCCACTTT.

Regarding this clone: The sample contains more than one DNA sequence encoding this CDR3. The rearrangement links TRBV27 to TRBJ1-5, with D unresolved. CDR3 length: 14 residues. Germline V gene data show CDR1 as MNHEY and CDR2 as SMNVEV (reference sequence). Trimming removed 2 bases at V and 2 bases at J, with 7 bases between. CDR3 protein: CASSLRGGNQPQHF. CDR3 nucleotides: TGTGCCAGCAGTTTACGAGGAGGCAATCAGCCCCAGCATTTT.

The gene calls are TRBV4-2 and TRBJ2-5; D unclear. V lost 0 bases and J lost 7, with 6 bases in between. The CDR3 loop spans 12 amino acids. The V gene's germline CDR1 is LGHNA and CDR2 YNFKEQ. The CDR3 DNA reads as TGTGCCAGCAGCCAAGATTCAGGGACCCAGTACTTC. It translates to CASSQDSGTQYF.

The genes are TRBV23-1 and TRBJ2-7; 7 bases agree with TRBD2. TRBV23-1 is flagged as an ORF with uncertain function. V dropped 0 bases and J dropped 3; count of bases not matched to a gene: 8. The CDR3 contains 16 residues. CDR3 sequence (DNA): TGCGCCAGCAGTCAATCTGGGGAGGGAACGGTCTACGAGCAGTACTTC. Protein sequence: CASSQSGEGTVYEQYF.

The V call is TRBV23-1, the J call TRBJ2-5; 8 bases match TRBD1. TRBV23-1 is annotated as an ORF whose role is uncertain. V shed 3 bases, J shed 2 bases, and the junction held 5 bases outside the gene matches. The CDR3 consists of 15 residues. Here the CDR3 reads CASSHGQGDQETQYF. The CDR3 nucleotides are TGCGCCAGCAGTCACGGACAGGGAGATCAAGAGACCCAGTACTTC.

The V gene is TRBV29-1, the J gene TRBJ2-7, with 11 bases that match TRBD2. CDR3 length: 15 amino acids. V shed 4 bases and J 3 bases; nucleotides not matched to a gene: 8. Germline values: CDR1 SQVTM, CDR2 ANQGSEA. CDR3 sequence reads: CSVAIGTSGIYEQYF. The CDR3 bases are TGCAGCGTTGCTATCGGGACTAGCGGAATCTACGAGCAGTACTTC.

The chain has TRBV5-1 and TRBJ2-7, with 8 bases that match TRBD1. Germline loops: CDR1 SGHRS, CDR2 YFSETQ. The V gene end was trimmed by 3 bases and the J gene end by 2 bases; junction bases not matched to a gene: 4. The CDR3 is 14 amino acids. The CDR3 protein is CASSSGQATYEQYF. The CDR3 DNA is TGCGCCAGCAGCTCGGGACAGGCAACCTACGAGCAGTACTTC.

The V gene is TRBV6-5, the J gene TRBJ1-2, with TRBD1 matching over 8 bases. The CDR3 has 14 residues. CDR1 and CDR2 (germline): MNHEY, SVGAGI. V lost 7 bases, J lost 7 bases, and 11 bases stayed unmatched. In DNA, the CDR3 is TGTGCCAGCACCGCCGGGACAGGCCCGTCTGGCTACACCTTC. Its translation is CASTAGTGPSGYTF.

This clone has only one observation. This chain uses TRBV7-2 with TRBJ2-5, with 7 bases identical to TRBD2. Germline CDR1 and CDR2: SGHTA and FQGNSA. With V trimmed by 0 bases and J by 4 bases, 2 bases remained unmatched. The CDR3 spans 14 residues. This chain's CDR3 is CASSLAGRGETQYF. Here the CDR3 DNA reads TGTGCCAGCAGCTTAGCAGGGAGGGGAGAGACCCAGTACTTC.

The DNA for the CDR3 is TGTGCCTGGAGTGTAGCTCGGTACGAGCAGTACTTC. Amino acid sequence: CAWSVARYEQYF. The chain uses TRBV30 and TRBJ2-7; D call uncertain. This CDR3 contains 12 residues. Germline CDR1 and CDR2: GTSNPN and SVGIG (reference sequence). Trimming stripped 0 bases from V and 4 bases from J, with 7 bases between. Using reference TRBV30 and TRBJ2-7 for the parts outside the CDR3, the full variable domain is SQTIHQWPATLVQPVGSPLSLECTVEGTSNPNLYWYRQAAGRGLQLLFYSVGIGQISSEVPQNLSASRPQDRQFILSSKKLLLSDSGFYLCAWSVARYEQYFGPGTRLTVT.

In the case of this clone: At one of its ends the junction is not consistent with the germline gene, which may arise from a read error. CDR3 region: CASSLSPLSGEQVF. The CDR3, as DNA: TGTGCCAGCAGCTTATCCCCGCTCAGCGGGGAACAGGTCTTC. The rearrangement joins TRBV7-2 to TRBJ2-7; 7 bases match TRBD2. Looked up from germline, CDR1 is SGHTA and CDR2 is FQGNSA. The CDR3 length is 14 residues.

The CDR3 bases are TGTGCCAGCAGCGTGGAGGTGGGAGGTCCTGAAGCTTTCTTT. Its protein product is CASSVEVGGPEAFF. The rearrangement uses TRBV9 and TRBJ1-1; D remains unclear. The V end lost 2 bases, the J end lost 6 bases, and 14 bases lay between the germline ends. The CDR3 is made up of 14 amino acids. Germline CDR1 SGDLS, CDR2 YYNGEE. Based on the CDR3 plus reference TRBV9 and TRBJ1-1, the full variable domain is DSGVTQTPKHLITATGQRVTLRCSPRSGDLSVYWYQQSLDQGLQFLIQYYNGEERAKGNILERFSAQQFPDLHSELNLSSLELGDSALYFCASSVEVGGPEAFFGQGTRLTVV.

The genes are TRBV7-2 and TRBJ2-1, with 7 bases identical to TRBD2. Looked up from germline, CDR1 is SGHTA and CDR2 is FQGNSA. V gave up 5 bases and J gave up 0 bases; unmatched junction bases: 10. This CDR3 has 17 amino acids. In nucleotides, the CDR3 is TGTGCCAGCAGCCAGCACTCGGGGGGAAGCTCCTACAATGAGCAGTTCTTC. This encodes CASSQHSGGSSYNEQFF.

The chain employs TRBV4-1 and TRBJ1-2; 8 bases match TRBD1. CDR3 size: 14 residues. Germline values: CDR1 MGHRA, CDR2 YSYEKL. V gave up 2 bases and J gave up 7 bases; unmatched junction bases: 6. The CDR3 region has the DNA TGCGCCAGCAGCCAAAGCAGGGGGCTCGGTGGCTACACCTTC. It yields the protein CASSQSRGLGGYTF.

This chain links TRBV7-2 with TRBJ1-1; a weak D match, TRBD1 (5 bases). Germline values: CDR1 SGHTA, CDR2 FQGNSA. The CDR3 runs 15 residues. V was trimmed by 2 bases and J by 11 bases, leaving 21 bases between them. The CDR3 region has the DNA TGTGCCAGCAGCTTATTTTTTGGTCCAGGGAATACGGCTTTCTTT. Protein: CASSLFFGPGNTAFF. The complete variable domain, with remaining parts taken from reference TRBV7-2 and TRBJ1-1, reads GAGVSQSPSNKVTEKGKDVELRCDPISGHTALYWYRQSLGQGLEFLIYFQGNSAPDKSGLPSDRFSAERTGGSVSTLTIQRTQQEDSAVYLCASSLFFGPGNTAFFGQGTRLTVV.

In this sample, this clone turned up a few times. This chain links TRBV19 with TRBJ1-3, with D possibly matching TRBD1 (6 bases). The CDR3 loop spans 15 amino acids. The germline CDR1 and CDR2 sequences are LNHDA and SQIVND (reference sequence). Deletions cut 10 bases from V and 0 bases from J, with 16 bases between. Here the CDR3 reads CATHRTAISGNTIYF. DNA for the CDR3: TGTGCCACCCATAGGACAGCGATCTCTGGAAACACCATATATTTT.

J is TRBJ2-7 and V is TRBV19, with a tentative D call TRBD1 (6 bases). V was cut by 3 bases and J by 2 bases, with 11 bases left in between. CDR3 length equals 14 residues. CDR1 and CDR2 from the germline V gene are LNHDA and SQIVND (reference sequence). The CDR3 reads CASSITQGTYEQYF. CDR3 DNA: TGTGCCAGTAGTATCACACAGGGTACCTACGAGCAGTACTTC.